These 7 T cell receptor beta chains were sequenced from one sample in a study of radiation and T cells in renal cell carcinoma (TCRdb year 2020). The intended sense of this specimen's time point label: baseline pretreatment blood. The sample's treatment or condition label, decoded: 15 Gy SBRT to primary tumor, nephrectomy 4 weeks later. Library preparation used the immunoSEQ multiplex PCR assay. TCRdb limited this immuneACCESS table to in-frame rearrangements with V and J called. A share of clones is missing; checked studies link under half to unresolved V genes, and the rest is unexplained. This sample comprises about 95,000 clones, 75% to 90% of them detected only once. The ten largest clonotypes hold approximately 8.1% of the sample. Specimen: blood, collected from a patient whose treatment included radiotherapy and nephrectomy. The source of these receptors is a man aged 45-65 years with renal cell carcinoma.

This chain's CDR3 is CASSPFWGGLYNEQFF. CDR3 DNA: TGTGCCAGCAGCCCTTTCTGGGGGGGGCTCTACAATGAGCAGTTCTTC. V is TRBV7-3 and J is TRBJ2-1, with D maybe TRBD2 (7 bases). CDR1 is SGHTA, CDR2 FQGTGA, per germline. The V gene lost 5 bases and the J gene lost 3 bases, with 17 bases spanning the gap. The CDR3 covers 16 residues.

This chain uses TRBV27 with TRBJ2-5; D is undetermined. The CDR3 loop spans 13 amino acids. V dropped 11 bases and J dropped 3 bases, with 16 bases sitting between them. Germline V lookup: CDR1 MNHEY, CDR2 SMNVEV (reference sequence). The CDR3 here is CAPCRPIKETQYF. The CDR3 bases are TGTGCCCCGTGCCGGCCGATTAAAGAGACCCAGTACTTC.

The genes are TRBV11-2 and TRBJ2-7; 11 bases fit TRBD1. Per germline, CDR1 SGHAT and CDR2 FQNNGV. The CDR3 loop spans 14 amino acids. After removal of 5 bases from V and 2 bases from J, the junction contained 2 bases not matched to a gene. The CDR3 DNA follows: TGTGCCAGCAGCAGGGACAGGGGGACCTACGAGCAGTACTTC. Translating it yields CASSRDRGTYEQYF.

This chain joins TRBV30 and TRBJ2-2; no clear D. V was trimmed by 1 base and J by 1 base, leaving 7 bases between them. This CDR3 region has 14 residues. The germline CDR1 and CDR2 sequences are GTSNPN and SVGIG (reference sequence). The CDR3 sequence is CAWSGTRNTGELFF. CDR3 DNA: TGTGCCTGGAGTGGGACGAGGAACACCGGGGAGCTGTTTTTT.

The genes are TRBV2 and TRBJ1-3; D gene uncertain. From germline, CDR1 is SNHLY and CDR2 FYNNEI. The CDR3 runs to 14 residues. V was shortened by 6 bases and J by 3 bases, with 12 bases between the two germline ends. The CDR3: CASSVDLGGNTIYF. DNA for the CDR3: TGTGCCAGCAGCGTCGACTTGGGTGGAAACACCATATATTTT.

This clone was seen just once. CDR3 bases: TGTGCCAGCAGAGGGGGGGGCTACGAGCAGTACTTC. Translating gives CASRGGGYEQYF. This chain uses TRBV7-2 with TRBJ2-7; tentative D call: TRBD2 (7 bases). The germline gives CDR1 SGHTA, CDR2 FQGNSA. CDR3 length equals 12 residues. Trimming removed 6 bases at V and 3 bases at J, with 9 bases between.

This clone has just a few counts. V and J are TRBV7-2 and TRBJ2-3; D possibly matches TRBD1 or TRBD2 (6 bases each). The CDR3 has 15 residues. V lost 2 bases, J lost 3 bases, and 12 bases lay in between. CDR1 and CDR2 from the germline V gene are SGHTA and FQGNSA. The DNA for the CDR3 is TGTGCCAGCAGCTTACAAGGGGGAGGAACAGATACGCAGTATTTT. As protein: CASSLQGGGTDTQYF. Full variable domain (remainder filled in from reference TRBV7-2 and TRBJ2-3): GAGVSQSPSNKVTEKGKDVELRCDPISGHTALYWYRQSLGQGLEFLIYFQGNSAPDKSGLPSDRFSAERTGGSVSTLTIQRTQQEDSAVYLCASSLQGGGTDTQYFGPGTRLTVL.